The 22 T cell receptor beta chains in this list originate from one sample, sequenced in a study of T cell repertoires in cytomegalovirus infection. TCRdb re-called the reads with MiXCR, one entry per CDR3 protein. The sample consists of about 260,000 distinct CDR3 sequences, about an eighth of them appearing once. The sample was PBMCs. All receptors come from a human donor in good health (CMV status not recorded). Some clones in this sample may be carry-over from other donors' samples.

This clonotype was observed a few times. The rearrangement links TRBV18 to TRBJ1-6; no reliable D call. The CDR3 is 15 amino acids. Germline V gene data show CDR1 as KGHSH and CDR2 as LQKENI. With 0 bases removed from V and 7 bases from J, the gap between germline ends came to 10 bases. The CDR3 protein is CASSPPGARNSPLHF. The CDR3 coding sequence is TGTGCCAGCTCACCACCGGGAGCTAGAAATTCACCCCTCCACTTT. Variable domain in full (rest from reference TRBV18 and TRBJ1-6): NAGVMQNPRHLVRRRGQEARLRCSPMKGHSHVYWYRQLPEEGLKFMVYLQKENIIDESGMPKERFSAEFPKEGPSILRIQQVVRGDSAAYFCASSPPGARNSPLHFGNGTRLTVT.

The chain links TRBV14 to TRBJ1-5; no reliable D call. The CDR3 has 15 amino acids. Germline loops: CDR1 SGHDN, CDR2 FVKESK. Trimming pared 10 bases from V and 0 bases from J, leaving 16 bases between. The CDR3 spells CATLAEGNSNQPQHF. In nucleotides, the CDR3 is TGTGCCACTCTTGCCGAGGGAAATAGCAATCAGCCCCAGCATTTT.

DNA for the CDR3: TGTGCCAGCAGTTTAAGGGACAGATCGAACACTGAAGCTTTCTTT. Translation: CASSLRDRSNTEAFF. This chain uses TRBV12-3 or TRBV12-4 with TRBJ1-1, with 7 bases matching TRBD1. Trimming at V came to 2 bases and at J to 1 base, leaving 4 bases not matched to a gene. The CDR3 length is 15 residues.

The V and J genes are TRBV20-1 and TRBJ2-1, with 9 bases that match TRBD1. Trimming at V came to 5 bases and at J to 6 bases, leaving 5 bases not matched to a gene. Per the germline V gene, CDR1 is DFQATT and CDR2 is SNEGSKA (reference sequence). The CDR3 runs 13 residues. CDR3 in amino acids: CSASYRGLNEQFF. Written as DNA, the CDR3 is TGCAGTGCTTCTTACAGGGGGCTCAATGAGCAGTTCTTC.

The J gene is TRBJ2-3, the V gene TRBV3-1, with D tentatively TRBD1 (6 bases). Germline lookup yields CDR1 LGHDT and CDR2 YNNKEL (reference sequence). The CDR3 has 14 amino acids. The V gene lost 5 bases and the J gene lost 4 bases, with 13 bases spanning the gap. The CDR3 DNA follows: TGTGCCAGCAGCTCCCCAGGGGTTCCAGATACGCAGTATTTT. Protein sequence: CASSSPGVPDTQYF.

This clonotype was observed a few times. The chain joins TRBV2 to TRBJ1-2, with D unresolved. Germline V gives CDR1 SNHLY, CDR2 FYNNEI. This CDR3 contains 16 residues. The V gene lost 5 bases and the J gene lost 6 bases, with 22 bases spanning the gap. The CDR3 here is CASSKDSIVGWNGYTF. DNA of the CDR3: TGTGCCAGCAGTAAGGATAGTATTGTGGGGTGGAATGGCTACACCTTC.

On this clonotype itself: A much more abundant neighbour one base away suggests this may be a read error. The chain carries TRBV10-3 and TRBJ1-2; tentatively, D is TRBD1 (6 bases). The CDR3 runs 14 residues. Germline V lookup: CDR1 ENHRY, CDR2 SYGVKD. The CDR3 DNA sequence: TGTGCCATCACCCGGGACAACTCTAACTATTGCTACACCTTC. Translating it yields CAITRDNSNYCYTF.

The chain is built from TRBV5-6 and TRBJ1-3; 9 positions agree with TRBD1. The CDR3 runs 18 residues. Trimming took 3 bases from V and 2 from J; bases not matched to a gene: 12. From germline, CDR1 is SGHDT and CDR2 YYEEEE. CDR3 region: CASSSLYSGDRAGNTIYF. In DNA form, the CDR3 reads TGTGCCAGCAGCTCGCTGTATTCCGGGGACAGGGCTGGAAACACCATATATTTT.

This clonotype came up many times. The V gene is TRBV7-2, the J gene TRBJ1-1; D is unresolved. CDR1 is SGHTA and CDR2 is FQGNSA in the germline V gene. V lost 1 base to trimming and J lost 4 bases, with 4 bases between them. This CDR3 is built from 12 residues. CDR3 loop: CASSLVSTEAFF. CDR3 DNA sequence: TGTGCCAGCAGCTTAGTGAGCACTGAAGCTTTCTTT.

The chain has TRBV27 and TRBJ2-3; possible D gene TRBD1, 5 bases. With 3 bases removed from V and 6 bases from J, the gap between germline ends came to 13 bases. Germline V CDR1 and CDR2: MNHEY, SMNVEV (reference sequence). The CDR3 length is 14 residues. The CDR3 loop reads CASSFRVGADTQYF. In nucleotides, the CDR3 is TGTGCCAGCAGTTTTCGGGTAGGGGCGGATACGCAGTATTTT.

This sequence joins TRBV11-2 and TRBJ2-2; D is unresolved. The CDR3 spans 13 residues. The V gene lost 3 bases and the J gene lost 4 bases, with 6 bases spanning the gap. The germline V gene has CDR1 SGHAT and CDR2 FQNNGV. DNA for the CDR3: TGTGCCAGCAGCTTTTACAGCACCGGGGAGCTGTTTTTT. Residues: CASSFYSTGELFF.

This clonotype came up many times. This chain connects TRBV28 to TRBJ1-1; D uncertain. Germline CDR1 is MDHEN and CDR2 is SYDVKM. V lost 7 bases, J lost 3 bases, and 21 bases lay in between. This CDR3 comprises 16 residues. The CDR3 sequence is CASNIQPDGSHTEAFF. For the CDR3, the DNA is TGTGCCAGCAACATTCAGCCCGACGGGAGTCACACTGAAGCTTTCTTT.

The genes are TRBV7-8 and TRBJ2-1; 7 bases line up with TRBD2. The V gene end was trimmed by 4 bases and the J gene end by 14 bases; junction bases not matched to a gene: 8. This CDR3 comprises 12 residues. Germline-derived CDR1 and CDR2 are SGHVS and FQNEAQ. The CDR3 protein is CASSSNLGGEFF. The CDR3 DNA is TGTGCCAGCAGCTCTAATTTGGGAGGGGAGTTCTTC.

This clonotype was detected ten times or more. This chain connects TRBV4-3 to TRBJ1-5; no clear D gene. Per the germline V gene, CDR1 is LGHNA and CDR2 is YSLEER. CDR3 size: 14 residues. V shed 0 bases and J shed 4 bases, with 7 bases lying between them. As DNA, the CDR3 is TGCGCCAGCAGCCAAGACCCGCGGAATCAGCCCCAGCATTTT. This sequence encodes CASSQDPRNQPQHF.

This clonotype was recorded at least ten times. The chain recombines TRBV7-2 with TRBJ1-6; D is uncertain. Germline values: CDR1 SGHTA, CDR2 FQGNSA. V was shortened by 2 bases and J by 9 bases, with 11 bases between the two germline ends. The CDR3 length is 14 residues. In DNA form, the CDR3 reads TGTGCCAGCAGCTTACTGGCAGGTTTTTCACCCCTCCACTTT. Translated: CASSLLAGFSPLHF.

In its sample, this clonotype was seen many times. V is TRBV14 and J is TRBJ2-1; D could derive from TRBD1 or TRBD2 (6 bases each). V was cut by 1 base and J by 4 bases, with 14 bases left in between. CDR1 and CDR2 from the germline V gene are SGHDN and FVKESK. The CDR3 loop spans 16 amino acids. The CDR3 DNA is TGTGCCAGCAGCCAAGTCTTACAGGGACTTTACAATGAGCAGTTCTTC. It yields the protein CASSQVLQGLYNEQFF.

Notes on this clonotype: A much larger clone differs by one base, so this may be a read error. V usage is TRBV6-2 or TRBV6-3 and J usage is TRBJ1-5; TRBD1 might be the D (5 bases). The germline V gene encodes CDR1 MNHEY and CDR2 SVGEGT. V lost 7 bases, J lost 5 bases, and 21 bases lay in between. The CDR3 extends over 16 amino acids. CDR3 nucleotides: TGTGCCAGCACCGAGGGGCAGGTGAGTAGGTATCAGCCCCAGCATTTT. This encodes CASTEGQVSRYQPQHF.

The chain uses TRBV10-3 and TRBJ1-4; tentatively, D is TRBD1 (5 bases). Germline CDR1 reads ENHRY; CDR2 reads SYGVKD. The CDR3 is 12 amino acids. Trimming left V 10 bases short and J 8 bases short, with 14 bases between. The CDR3: CATLGAREKLFF. CDR3 sequence (DNA): TGTGCCACGCTAGGGGCGCGGGAAAAACTGTTTTTT.

Many counts were recorded for this clonotype. This chain connects TRBV7-6 to TRBJ2-6, with no clear D. The CDR3 totals 16 residues. Germline V gene lookup returns CDR1 SGHVS and CDR2 FNYEAQ. The V end was cut by 3 bases, the J end by 0 bases, with 9 bases between. This CDR3 is CASSFGSVSGANVLTF. CDR3 sequence (DNA): TGTGCCAGCAGCTTCGGCAGTGTCTCTGGGGCCAACGTCCTGACTTTC.

This clonotype showed up just a few times. The V and J genes are TRBV7-3 and TRBJ1-5, with D unclear. Germline CDR1 is SGHTA and CDR2 is FQGTGA. This CDR3 contains 19 residues. Trimming removed 4 bases at V and 0 bases at J, with 22 bases between. As DNA, the CDR3 is TGTGCCAGCAGCTCCCAACCGACCCTGGGCGTCGTTAGCAATCAGCCCCAGCATTTT. Translation: CASSSQPTLGVVSNQPQHF.

This clonotype was recorded many times. The rearrangement joins TRBV7-9 to TRBJ2-5, with 9 positions matching TRBD1. The CDR3 totals 18 residues. The trim removed 0 bases at V and 3 bases at J, leaving 11 bases unmatched. Germline V CDR1 and CDR2: SEHNR, FQNEAQ (reference sequence). CDR3 sequence: CASSLARGTGLFEETQYF. The CDR3 DNA reads TGTGCCAGCAGCTTAGCGCGGGGGACAGGGCTTTTCGAAGAGACCCAGTACTTC.

This clonotype was observed many times. The gene calls are TRBV6-2 or TRBV6-3 and TRBJ1-5, with D perhaps matching TRBD1 (6 bases). CDR1 MNHEY and CDR2 SVGEGT come from the germline V gene. The CDR3 sequence is 15 residues long. V shed 6 bases and J shed 4 bases, with 16 bases lying between them. DNA of the CDR3: TGTGCCAGCAGCCAGATCCCGGACAGAAATCAGCCCCAGCATTTT. Translating gives CASSQIPDRNQPQHF.